This paragraph reports one TCR beta chain. Its antigen is undetermined. The entry originates in a study of blood T cells in healthy people across ages. Regarding the study as a whole: Total diversity from one million sequenced T cells was likely underestimated. In older individuals, TCR beta diversity per million T cells was lower, falling roughly linearly with age.

PBMCs, at least 6.5 million per sample, were isolated. Germline V gene lookup returns CDR1 DFQATT and CDR2 SNEGSKA (reference sequence). V shed 5 bases and J 3 bases; nucleotides not matched to a gene: 5. The CDR3 runs to 15 residues. Alongside a J-beta primer mix, a sample-barcoded 5' primer served in a second PCR lasting roughly 6 to 11 cycles. TCRdb re-derived calls from the 5' RACE reads in MiXCR, one entry per CDR3 protein. This sample yields about 1.7 million distinct CDR3 sequences, of which 25% to 30% are seen a single time; 7.7% belongs to the top ten. The chain carries TRBV20-1 and TRBJ2-1, with 12 bases matching TRBD2. This clonotype originated in a woman younger than 45 in good health. Sequencing used blood. CDR3 nucleotide sequence: TGCAGTGCTCCCAGACTAGCGGGAGACTACAATGAGCAGTTCTTC. Encoded protein: CSAPRLAGDYNEQFF.